This TCR beta chain is from a study of naive and memory T cell subsets. Two oligonucleotides, mixed equimolar, formed the beta constant-region primer covering TRBC1 and TRBC2. TCRdb itself ran the UMI-ligation and nested PCR reads through MiXCR, one entry per CDR3 protein. Here the sample spans over 75,000 distinct CDR3 sequences, approximately 14% being singletons. Input material: central memory CD4+ T cells from blood. The TCR was taken from a human donor in good health.

The CDR3 loop is CASSPRAGGWETQYF. The CDR3 DNA sequence: TGTGCCAGCAGCCCTCGAGCGGGAGGCTGGGAGACCCAGTACTTC. The rearrangement joins TRBV7-2 to TRBJ2-5, with 9 bases aligning to TRBD2. This CDR3 contains 15 residues. Germline CDR1 and CDR2: SGHTA and FQGNSA. V shed 5 bases and J 5 bases; nucleotides not matched to a gene: 9.